One sample yielded the 2 T cell receptor beta chains listed below, sequenced in a study of blood T cell repertoires in COVID-19. Method: immunoSEQ multiplex PCR; TCRdb's copy keeps in-frame clones and lacks some. The sample carries 150,000 to 200,000 clones, around 80% recorded once. Sequencing was carried out using PBMCs or T cells enriched from blood (not recorded which). These receptors were taken from a woman between 65 and 79 years old in a cohort exposed to, infected with or recovered from COVID-19 (not recorded which).

The chain employs TRBV2 and TRBJ1-5; 7 nucleotides line up with TRBD1. The CDR3 consists of 14 residues. CDR1 is SNHLY and CDR2 is FYNNEI in the germline V gene. V trimming: 8 bases; J trimming: 5 bases; junction bases outside the gene matches: 9. The CDR3 bases are TGTGCCAGCGCCGGACAGGTGGAGGATCAGCCCCAGCATTTT. Amino acid sequence: CASAGQVEDQPQHF.

This clone has only a few counts. The J gene is TRBJ2-7, the V gene TRBV28, with TRBD1 matching 9 bases. The CDR3 loop spans 15 amino acids. The germline CDR1 and CDR2 sequences are MDHEN and SYDVKM. The trim removed 6 bases at V and 5 bases at J, leaving 11 bases unmatched. The CDR3 is CASSLPGQGVNEQYF. The CDR3 DNA sequence: TGTGCCAGCAGCCTACCGGGACAGGGTGTGAACGAGCAGTACTTC.